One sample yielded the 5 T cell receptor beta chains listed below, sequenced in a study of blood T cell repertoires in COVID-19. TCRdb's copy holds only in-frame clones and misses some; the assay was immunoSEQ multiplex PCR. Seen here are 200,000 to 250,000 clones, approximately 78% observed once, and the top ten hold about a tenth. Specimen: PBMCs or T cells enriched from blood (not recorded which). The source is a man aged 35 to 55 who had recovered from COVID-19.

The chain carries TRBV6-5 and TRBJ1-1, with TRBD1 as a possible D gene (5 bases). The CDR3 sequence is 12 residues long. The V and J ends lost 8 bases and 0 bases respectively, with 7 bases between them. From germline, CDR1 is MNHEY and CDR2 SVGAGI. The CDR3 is CASRTLNTEAFF. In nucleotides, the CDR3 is TGTGCCAGCCGGACATTGAACACTGAAGCTTTCTTT.

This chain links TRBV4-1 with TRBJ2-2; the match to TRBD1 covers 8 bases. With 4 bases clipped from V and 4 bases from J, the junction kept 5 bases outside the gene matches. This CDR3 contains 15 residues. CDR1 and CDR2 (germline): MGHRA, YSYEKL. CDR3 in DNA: TGCGCCAGCAGCCCTAGTGGACAGGGCACCGGGGAGCTGTTTTTT. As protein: CASSPSGQGTGELFF.

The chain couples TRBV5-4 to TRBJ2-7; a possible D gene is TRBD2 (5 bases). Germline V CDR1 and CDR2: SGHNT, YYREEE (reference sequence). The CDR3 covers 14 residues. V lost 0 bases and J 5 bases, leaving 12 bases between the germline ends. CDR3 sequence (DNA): TGTGCCAGCAGCTTGGGCAGGAGGCCCGACGAGCAGTACTTC. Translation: CASSLGRRPDEQYF.

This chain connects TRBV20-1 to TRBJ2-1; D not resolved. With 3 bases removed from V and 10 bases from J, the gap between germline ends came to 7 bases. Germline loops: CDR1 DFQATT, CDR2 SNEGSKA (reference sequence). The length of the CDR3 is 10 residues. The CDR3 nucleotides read TGCAGTGCTAGTTTCGGGGAGCAGTTCTTC. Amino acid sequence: CSASFGEQFF.

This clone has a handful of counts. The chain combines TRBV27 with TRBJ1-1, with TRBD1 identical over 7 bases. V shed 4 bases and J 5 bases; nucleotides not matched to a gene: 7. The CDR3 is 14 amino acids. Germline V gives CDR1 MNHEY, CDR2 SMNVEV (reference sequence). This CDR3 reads CASSSYRGWTEAFF. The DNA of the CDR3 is TGTGCCAGCAGTTCCTACAGGGGTTGGACTGAAGCTTTCTTT.